The entry below describes one TCR beta chain. The sample comes from a study of blood T cell repertoires in COVID-19. Sequencing was performed with immunoSEQ multiplex PCR; in TCRdb, only in-frame clones are kept and a portion is missing. Found here are 72,000 or so clones, about 89% of them singletons; the top ten hold around 14%. Sample: peripheral blood. The sequence was collected from a woman aged 60-75 years with acute or convalescent COVID-19.

The CDR3 nucleotides are TGCAGCGTTGAACAGGGGGCGGACTATGGCTACACCTTC. Its translation: CSVEQGADYGYTF. The chain joins TRBV29-1 to TRBJ1-2, with TRBD1 matching 8 bases. This CDR3 is built from 13 residues. The trim removed 2 bases at V and 3 bases at J, leaving 2 bases unmatched. Germline V gene data show CDR1 as SQVTM and CDR2 as ANQGSEA.